Listed below are T cell receptor beta chains from one sample, sequenced in a study of shared clonotypes between healthy human individuals. Method: immunoSEQ multiplex PCR; TCRdb's copy keeps in-frame clones and lacks some. The sample comprises roughly 1,000,000 clones, approximately 78% of which are singletons, and roughly 0.56% rests with the top ten. Sequencing input: memory CD4+ T cells from PBMCs. Receptors were obtained from a man between 18 and 35 years old in good health. Some clones in this sample may be carry-over from other donors' samples. Each CDR3 is given with its conserved first and last residue. Fields, in order: CDR3 length, J gene, V gene, D gene, clone size, CDR3 DNA, CDR3 protein. A D gene is named only where the DNA matches it firmly. The size of a clone is reported for some rows only, either as once, few or many, or as a class for expanded clones.

12 TRBJ1-2 TRBV29-1 - - TGCAGCGTATGGTATCTACGGTATGGCTACACCTTC CSVWYLRYGYTF
15 TRBJ2-7 TRBV30 - once TGTGCCTGGAGTGGGGGTGGGAGACCAACCTACGAGCAGTACTTC CAWSGGGRPTYEQYF
12 TRBJ2-7 TRBV29-1 TRBD1 few TGCAGCGTTGTGCGACAGGGAGACGAGCAGTACTTC CSVVRQGDEQYF
13 TRBJ2-7 TRBV10-2 TRBD2 - TGCGCCACCCGGGGACTAGCGGGAGACGAGCAGTACTTC CATRGLAGDEQYF
11 TRBJ1-2 TRBV30 - - TGTGCCTGGAGTCCCGGCTATGGCTACACCTTC CAWSPGYGYTF
12 TRBJ2-5 TRBV29-1 - - TGCAGCGTTGCCAGGGGGGAAGAGACCCAGTACTTC CSVARGEETQYF
15 TRBJ2-5 TRBV27 TRBD1 - TGTGCCAGCAGTTCGCCGACAGGGGGCGCGGAGACCCAGTACTTC CASSSPTGGAETQYF
15 TRBJ2-6 TRBV28 - few TGTGCCAGCAGTTTGGCGGGCTCTGGGGCCAACGTCCTGACTTTC CASSLAGSGANVLTF
14 TRBJ2-1 TRBV2 - many TGTGCCAGCAGATTGGCGGATAGGGGTAATGAGCAGTTCTTC CASRLADRGNEQFF
13 TRBJ1-4 TRBV5-1 - - TGCGCCAGCACCCCGGGGGACGATGAAAAACTGTTTTTT CASTPGDDEKLFF
15 TRBJ2-5 TRBV9 TRBD1 - TGTGCCAGCAGCCCCTCAGGGGGCAGACAAGAGACCCAGTACTTC CASSPSGGRQETQYF
14 TRBJ2-7 TRBV5-1 TRBD1 - TGCGCCAGCAGCTTGGAGGGGACAGCGTACGAGCAGTACTTC CASSLEGTAYEQYF
13 TRBJ1-1 TRBV7-9 - few TGTGCCAGCAGCCGGCCGGGAACCTACCAAGCTTTCTTT CASSRPGTYQAFF
14 TRBJ1-3 TRBV25-1 - - TGTGCCAGCACCTCAATGAGCTCTGGAAACACCATATATTTT CASTSMSSGNTIYF
16 TRBJ2-1 TRBV5-1 TRBD2 once TGCGCCAGCAATCCGGGTAGCGGGAGGACCTACAATGAGCAGTTCTTC CASNPGSGRTYNEQFF
13 TRBJ1-1 TRBV6-5 TRBD1 - TGTGCCAGCAGATCGACAGGGAGCACTGAAGCTTTCTTT CASRSTGSTEAFF
11 TRBJ2-3 TRBV28 - - TGTGCCAGCAGTACAGTCCTGGGCAAGTATTTT CASSTVLGKYF
15 TRBJ2-4 TRBV7-8 - once TGTGCCAGCAGCCCGGTGCAGGCCCTCCAGCGCATTCAGTACTTC CASSPVQALQRIQYF
14 TRBJ1-1 TRBV5-1 - once TGCGCCAGCACCCTGGTGAGAGGGGACACTGAAGCTTTCTTT CASTLVRGDTEAFF
13 TRBJ2-7 TRBV28 - - TGTGCCAGCGCTACACGAATAGACAGAGAGCAGTACTTC CASATRIDREQYF
13 TRBJ2-5 TRBV7-3 TRBD1 - TGTGCCAGCAGCAAAGGACAGGGGGAGACCCAGTACTTC CASSKGQGETQYF
15 TRBJ1-1 TRBV7-3 TRBD1 - TGTGCCAGCAGCCAAAATAACAGGGGGTACACTGAAGCTTTCTTT CASSQNNRGYTEAFF
13 TRBJ2-3 TRBV7-9 - - TGTGCCAGCAGCCCTCTCAACACAGATACGCAGTATTTT CASSPLNTDTQYF
12 TRBJ2-5 TRBV28 - few TGTGCCAGCAGTCCAAACACGAAGACCCAGTACTTC CASSPNTKTQYF
16 TRBJ1-2 TRBV18 TRBD1 - TGTGCCAGCTCCCCTGACATCCGACAGGGGCACTATGGCTACACCTTC CASSPDIRQGHYGYTF
14 TRBJ2-1 TRBV15 TRBD1 - TGTGCCACCAGCGGGTACAGGGGGCCGAATGAGCAGTTCTTC CATSGYRGPNEQFF
19 TRBJ2-3 TRBV5-1 TRBD2 - TGCGCCAGCAGATTGGCGGAGTGGCTAGCGGGAGGGACCACAGATACGCAGTATTTT CASRLAEWLAGGTTDTQYF
14 TRBJ1-1 TRBV7-3 TRBD1 - TGTGCCAGCAGCCCGGGACAGGGGAGCACTGAAGCTTTCTTT CASSPGQGSTEAFF
15 TRBJ2-1 TRBV5-1 - - TGCGCCAGCAGCTTGGGAAGTAGCTCCTACAATGAGCAGTTCTTC CASSLGSSSYNEQFF
12 TRBJ2-1 TRBV6-5 - - TGTGCCAGCCATACCTCCTACAATGAGCAGTTCTTC CASHTSYNEQFF
13 TRBJ1-5 TRBV2 TRBD1 - TGTGCCAGCACTGGGACAGGCAATCAGCCCCAGCATTTT CASTGTGNQPQHF
13 TRBJ2-7 TRBV23-1 - - TGCGCCAGCAGTCAAAGGGCCCGTCGGGAGCAGTACTTC CASSQRARREQYF
18 TRBJ2-1 TRBV2 TRBD2 - TGTGCCAGCAGTGAAAGGGCAACTAGCGGTCCGACCTACAATGAGCAGTTCTTC CASSERATSGPTYNEQFF
17 TRBJ2-2 TRBV15 - - TGTGCCACCAGCAGATTAATGGGACCTCAGAACACCGGGGAGCTGTTTTTT CATSRLMGPQNTGELFF
16 TRBJ2-6 TRBV5-6 - - TGTGCCAGCAGCTACGACAGAACCTCTGGGGCCAACGTCCTGACTTTC CASSYDRTSGANVLTF
16 TRBJ2-4 TRBV7-2 - once TGTGCCAGCAGCTTAGCTGGGGTAGGGGCCAAAAACATTCAGTACTTC CASSLAGVGAKNIQYF
14 TRBJ1-5 TRBV19 TRBD1 - TGTGCCTCCAAAACAGGGGTCCCCTATCAGCCCCAGCATTTT CASKTGVPYQPQHF
13 TRBJ1-1 TRBV6-5 - - TGTGCCAGCAGGCGCCCCGGGGGTACTGAAGCTTTCTTT CASRRPGGTEAFF
13 TRBJ1-1 TRBV19 - once TGTGCCAGTAGTATGACAGTGAACACTGAAGCTTTCTTT CASSMTVNTEAFF
12 TRBJ2-2 TRBV5-1 - few TGCGCCAGCTACACTAGGACCGGGGAGCTGTTTTTT CASYTRTGELFF
15 TRBJ2-1 TRBV7-3 TRBD2 - TGTGCCAGCAGCCCTAGCGGAAGCTCCTACAATGAGCAGTTCTTC CASSPSGSSYNEQFF
17 TRBJ2-3 TRBV1 - - TGCACCAGCAGCCAAGATCAAATAGCGGACTTCACAGATACGCAGTATTTT CTSSQDQIADFTDTQYF
15 TRBJ1-3 TRBV5-6 - few TGTGCCAGCAGCTTGGGAGGTTTCTCTGGAAACACCATATATTTT CASSLGGFSGNTIYF
16 TRBJ1-1 TRBV7-2 - once TGTGCCAGCAGCTTAGCCGGGACGGCCCAACGTACTGAAGCTTTCTTT CASSLAGTAQRTEAFF
16 TRBJ2-2 TRBV4-1 TRBD1 - TGCGCCAGCAGCCCCCAGGGGGTAGGGAACACCGGGGAGCTGTTTTTT CASSPQGVGNTGELFF
18 TRBJ2-3 TRBV5-6 TRBD2 - TGTGCCAGCAGCTCCCCCGGGACTAGCGGGAGTAGGGCAGATACGCAGTATTTT CASSSPGTSGSRADTQYF
14 TRBJ2-7 TRBV7-2 - - TGTGCCAGCAGCTTAGCGGTGGGGTCCTACGAGCAGTACTTC CASSLAVGSYEQYF
13 TRBJ2-6 TRBV6-1 - - TGTGCCAGCATCATGAGTGGGGCCAACGTCCTGACTTTC CASIMSGANVLTF
12 TRBJ2-7 TRBV30 - - TGTGCCTGGAGTGTATCCGTCCGCGAGCAGTACTTC CAWSVSVREQYF
13 TRBJ2-7 TRBV7-2 - - TGTGCCAGCAGCCGGGACCCCCGCGGCGAGCAGTACTTC CASSRDPRGEQYF
15 TRBJ2-1 TRBV7-6 - - TGTGCCAGCAGCTTAAAGTCGGGACCCTACAATGAGCAGTTCTTC CASSLKSGPYNEQFF
18 TRBJ2-1 TRBV11-2 TRBD2 - TGTGCCAGCAGCTTAGTGGTCTCACTAGCGGGAGCTTACAATGAGCAGTTCTTC CASSLVVSLAGAYNEQFF
17 TRBJ2-3 TRBV9 - - TGTGCCAGCAGCCCCCCCCGAGGTATGGGGAGATATGATACGCAGTATTTT CASSPPRGMGRYDTQYF
13 TRBJ1-1 TRBV2 - - TGTGCCAGCAGTGAAGGATCAGCGGTGGAAGCTTTCTTT CASSEGSAVEAFF
16 TRBJ2-3 TRBV7-9 TRBD1 - TGTGCCAGCAGCTCCCGAAGGGACAGCAGCACAGATACGCAGTATTTT CASSSRRDSSTDTQYF